This note documents a single T cell receptor beta chain sequence. Sequencing relied on immunoSEQ assay v3.0, run at survey level. Clones were sequenced by immunoSEQ multiplex PCR, and TCRdb holds only the in-frame ones, with some missing. The table records roughly 30,000 clones, 80% to 90% of them present only once. Samples held about 0.95-10 million cryopreserved PBMC, and DNA extraction followed. The data were taken from a study of long-term antiretroviral therapy in people with HIV. V was trimmed by 8 bases and J by 1 base, leaving 12 bases between them. The V gene's germline CDR1 is GTSNPN and CDR2 SVGIG (reference sequence). This CDR3 has 12 amino acids.

The sequencing here drew on unsorted PBMCs, taken 0.8 years before starting antiretroviral therapy. The rearrangement joins TRBV30 to TRBJ2-7; D is possibly TRBD2 (5 bases). This clonotype was sampled from a man younger than 35 with HIV. The chain's CDR3 is CAVRVSSYEQYF. In DNA, the CDR3 is TGTGCCGTGAGGGTGTCGTCCTACGAGCAGTACTTC.